The 27 T cell receptor beta chains presented below share a single source sample, sequenced in a study of cytomegalovirus exposure and HLA in healthy donors. PCR involved 60 Vbeta and 13 Jbeta primers. TCRdb's table, derived via immunoSEQ multiplex PCR, lists solely in-frame clones and lacks some. The data show almost 200,000 clones, around 75% seen once. Material for sequencing was PBMCs. All receptors come from a male donor in good health and CMV-seropositive.

This chain joins TRBV7-2 and TRBJ1-2; 7 nucleotides line up with TRBD1. This CDR3 is 15 amino acids long. The germline gives CDR1 SGHTA, CDR2 FQGNSA. The trim removed 4 bases at V and 0 bases at J, leaving 5 bases unmatched. The CDR3 protein is CASSWGQPANYGYTF. The CDR3 nucleotides are TGTGCCAGCAGCTGGGGACAGCCAGCTAACTATGGCTACACCTTC.

This rearrangement joins TRBV7-3 to TRBJ2-2; TRBD1 agrees at 8 bases. Germline trimming cut 4 bases from V and 5 bases from J; bases unmatched to any gene: 3. This CDR3 comprises 14 residues. Germline values: CDR1 SGHTA, CDR2 FQGTGA. The chain's CDR3 is CASSSQGATGELFF. The DNA of the CDR3 is TGTGCCAGCAGCTCTCAGGGGGCTACCGGGGAGCTGTTTTTT. Based on the CDR3 plus reference TRBV7-3 and TRBJ2-2, the full variable domain is GAGVSQTPSNKVTEKGKYVELRCDPISGHTALYWYRQSLGQGPEFLIYFQGTGAADDSGLPNDRFFAVRPEGSVSTLKIQRTERGDSAVYLCASSSQGATGELFFGEGSRLTVL.

This clone was detected a few times. The chain links TRBV6-6 to TRBJ2-7; weak D call: TRBD2 (6 bases). The CDR3 has 14 residues. Germline lookup yields CDR1 MNHNY and CDR2 SVGAGI (reference sequence). The ends were cut back, 6 bases at V and 3 bases at J, with 15 bases in the middle. The CDR3 DNA follows: TGTGCCAGCAGCCACCGCTCCGGGGGCTACGAGCAGTACTTC. This translates into CASSHRSGGYEQYF.

This clone has just one count. V is TRBV19 and J is TRBJ1-3; TRBD1 might be the D (6 bases). The CDR3 is 16 amino acids. Trimming took off 7 bases at V and 0 bases at J, with 16 bases between the two ends. Germline V CDR1 and CDR2: LNHDA, SQIVND (reference sequence). Written as DNA, the CDR3 is TGTGCCAGTACAGGCGGGGGGCATAACTCTGGAAACACCATATATTTT. This sequence encodes CASTGGGHNSGNTIYF.

The chain recombines TRBV4-2 with TRBJ2-1; 13 bases map to TRBD2. The CDR3 sequence is 14 residues long. Germline V CDR1 and CDR2: LGHNA, YNFKEQ. Losses at the gene ends were 4 bases for V and 7 bases for J; bases not matched to a gene: 1. The CDR3 spells CASSPTSGRNEQFF. CDR3 sequence (DNA): TGTGCCAGCAGCCCGACTAGCGGGAGGAATGAGCAGTTCTTC.

This chain uses TRBV7-2 with TRBJ1-1; D gene unclear. Germline V gives CDR1 SGHTA, CDR2 FQGNSA. Between the trimmed V and J ends, which lost 5 bases and 1 base, there was a span of 8 bases. The CDR3 spans 13 residues. The CDR3 DNA follows: TGTGCCAGCAGCCCCCTACCGAACACTGAAGCTTTCTTT. Residues: CASSPLPNTEAFF.

This clone has just a few counts. The V and J genes are TRBV6-5 and TRBJ1-5, with D perhaps TRBD1 (5 bases). This CDR3 spans 15 amino acids. V gave up 2 bases and J gave up 1 base, with 9 bases separating them. The germline V gene has CDR1 MNHEY and CDR2 SVGAGI. CDR3: CASSYGAGSNQPQHF. The CDR3 DNA follows: TGTGCCAGCAGTTACGGGGCCGGCAGCAATCAGCCCCAGCATTTT.

The rearrangement uses TRBV11-2 and TRBJ2-3; D may be TRBD1 (6 bases). Germline V lookup: CDR1 SGHAT, CDR2 FQNNGV. The CDR3 sequence is 15 residues long. Trimming left V 2 bases short and J 0 bases short, with 9 bases between. In DNA, the CDR3 is TGTGCCAGCAGCTTACGCAGGGGTAGCACAGATACGCAGTATTTT. It specifies CASSLRRGSTDTQYF.

The gene calls are TRBV19 and TRBJ1-1; D unresolved. CDR1 is LNHDA, CDR2 SQIVND, per germline (reference sequence). Trimming removed 5 bases from V and 8 bases from J, with 18 bases in between. The CDR3 consists of 14 residues. DNA of the CDR3: TGTGCCAGTAGTGACCCCGGGAGCCGGGTCGAAGCTTTCTTT. It yields the protein CASSDPGSRVEAFF.

Only a few counts were recorded for this clone. This rearrangement joins TRBV5-8 to TRBJ2-7, with 7 bases identical to TRBD1. Trimming at V came to 3 bases and at J to 6 bases, leaving 9 bases not matched to a gene. Germline-derived CDR1 and CDR2 are SGHTS and YDEGEE. The CDR3 is 14 residues long. The CDR3 sequence: CASSSSTGDLEQYF. Here the CDR3 DNA reads TGTGCCAGCAGCTCCTCTACAGGGGATCTCGAGCAGTACTTC.

The rearrangement links TRBV5-4 to TRBJ2-3, with 9 bases identical to TRBD2. Germline loops: CDR1 SGHNT, CDR2 YYREEE (reference sequence). CDR3 length: 16 residues. J lost 4 bases, V lost 4 bases, and 10 bases had no gene match. Written as DNA, the CDR3 is TGTGCCAGCAGCCTCCGGATTAGCGGGAGTTCAGATACGCAGTATTTT. Translation: CASSLRISGSSDTQYF.

The chain has TRBV7-2 and TRBJ1-1; D perhaps matches TRBD1 (6 bases). This CDR3 is built from 13 residues. Per the germline V gene, CDR1 is SGHTA and CDR2 is FQGNSA. V was trimmed by 4 bases and J by 2 bases, leaving 8 bases between them. CDR3 coding DNA: TGTGCCAGCAGCTCGGACAGCAACACTGAAGCTTTCTTT. This translates into CASSSDSNTEAFF.

V is TRBV6-5 and J is TRBJ1-1; TRBD1 is a possible D gene (5 bases). The ends were cut back, 6 bases at V and 4 bases at J, with 18 bases in the middle. Germline V gene sequence: CDR1 MNHEY, CDR2 SVGAGI. The CDR3 spans 15 residues. CDR3 amino acids: CASSRPRGGGTEAFF. Written as DNA, the CDR3 is TGTGCCAGCAGCCGCCCTAGGGGCGGGGGCACTGAAGCTTTCTTT.

This chain joins TRBV7-3 and TRBJ1-1; maybe TRBD1 (6 bases). Trimming took 5 bases from V and 5 from J, leaving 12 bases between them. Germline V gene lookup returns CDR1 SGHTA and CDR2 FQGTGA. The CDR3 loop spans 13 amino acids. The chain's CDR3 is CASSATGSTEAFF. CDR3 coding DNA: TGTGCCAGCAGCGCAACAGGGAGTACTGAAGCTTTCTTT.

The chain is built from TRBV2 and TRBJ2-5, with TRBD2 identical over 9 bases. CDR1 and CDR2 from the germline V gene are SNHLY and FYNNEI. V shed 4 bases, J shed 4 bases, and the junction held 10 bases outside the gene matches. The CDR3 is made up of 16 amino acids. CDR3 sequence: CASSVQGGGGSETQYF. For the CDR3, the DNA is TGTGCCAGCAGTGTACAGGGCGGGGGGGGGTCAGAGACCCAGTACTTC.

The chain couples TRBV2 to TRBJ1-2; TRBD1 might be the D (6 bases). V lost 2 bases and J lost 8, with 15 bases in between. Germline CDR1 is SNHLY and CDR2 is FYNNEI. The CDR3 loop spans 14 amino acids. The CDR3 DNA follows: TGTGCCAGCAGTGAAAGGGGGGGCTGGGCGGGCTACACCTTC. Translation: CASSERGGWAGYTF.

The rearrangement links TRBV20-1 to TRBJ2-3; 8 nucleotides match TRBD1. Losses at the gene ends were 6 bases for V and 8 bases for J; bases not matched to a gene: 4. The CDR3 runs 11 residues. The V gene's germline CDR1 is DFQATT and CDR2 SNEGSKA (reference sequence). The CDR3 nucleotides read TGCAGTGCACCGGACAGGGTTACGCAGTATTTT. It is translated as CSAPDRVTQYF.

The chain couples TRBV27 to TRBJ1-5; D is perhaps TRBD1 (5 bases). Trimming stripped 0 bases from V and 7 bases from J, with 16 bases between. The germline V gene has CDR1 MNHEY and CDR2 SMNVEV (reference sequence). The CDR3 extends over 16 amino acids. The CDR3 reads CASSLSPRAGNQPQHF. CDR3 nucleotide sequence: TGTGCCAGCAGTTTATCACCCAGGGCAGGGAACCAGCCCCAGCATTTT.

This sequence joins TRBV7-3 and TRBJ2-1; TRBD2 agrees at 10 bases. Per germline, CDR1 SGHTA and CDR2 FQGTGA. The ends lost 1 base at V and 6 bases at J; junction bases unmatched: 3. The CDR3 consists of 15 residues. Here the CDR3 reads CASSLKGLAFNEQFF. The CDR3 DNA follows: TGTGCCAGCAGCTTAAAGGGACTAGCGTTCAATGAGCAGTTCTTC. Combining the CDR3 with reference TRBV7-3 and TRBJ2-1 gives the whole variable domain GAGVSQTPSNKVTEKGKYVELRCDPISGHTALYWYRQSLGQGPEFLIYFQGTGAADDSGLPNDRFFAVRPEGSVSTLKIQRTERGDSAVYLCASSLKGLAFNEQFFGPGTRLTVL.

Turning to this clone: Additional DNA sequences in this sample encode the identical CDR3. The chain uses TRBV5-1 and TRBJ2-3; a weak D match, TRBD2 (5 bases). Germline CDR1 SGHRS, CDR2 YFSETQ. V gave up 0 bases and J gave up 6 bases, with 8 bases separating them. CDR3 size: 13 residues. The CDR3: CASSLGRTDTQYF. The CDR3 nucleotides read TGCGCCAGCAGCTTGGGACGGACTGATACGCAGTATTTT.

This clone has just a few counts. The chain joins TRBV7-9 to TRBJ2-1; D is perhaps TRBD2 (5 bases). The CDR3 spans 13 residues. Germline-derived CDR1 and CDR2 are SEHNR and FQNEAQ (reference sequence). Trimming pared 5 bases from V and 4 bases from J, leaving 9 bases between. CDR3 in DNA: TGTGCCAGCAGCCTTGGACTTTACAATGAGCAGTTCTTC. This translates into CASSLGLYNEQFF.

The gene calls are TRBV9 and TRBJ2-1, with 7 bases identical to TRBD1. Germline V lookup: CDR1 SGDLS, CDR2 YYNGEE. V was clipped by 4 bases and J by 5 bases; unmatched bases: 9. The CDR3 loop spans 15 amino acids. Written as DNA, the CDR3 is TGTGCCAGCAGCAGGGACAGTCCCCGAAACAATGAGCAGTTCTTC. Protein sequence: CASSRDSPRNNEQFF.

About this clone itself: The CDR3 ends on some other residue instead of the conserved phenylalanine or tryptophan, so this is likely a read error. Because the CDR3's place on the DNA is in doubt, the DNA is left out and the CDR3 is given as listed by TCRdb. The CDR3 sequence is CASSKPGGNYGYTL. The chain couples TRBV21-1 to TRBJ1-2. TRBV21-1 is recorded as a pseudogene. The CDR3 numbers 14 amino acids, ends counted.

The V and J genes are TRBV10-3 and TRBJ2-7; 8 nucleotides match TRBD2. V shed 6 bases and J 7 bases; nucleotides not matched to a gene: 11. Looked up from germline, CDR1 is ENHRY and CDR2 is SYGVKD. The CDR3 has 14 amino acids. The CDR3 DNA follows: TGTGCCATCAGCCGCGAAGCGGGAGTTCATGAGCAGTACTTC. This encodes CAISREAGVHEQYF.

This chain connects TRBV6-5 to TRBJ1-5; 8 bases are shared with TRBD1. This CDR3 spans 15 amino acids. V was clipped by 6 bases and J by 4 bases; unmatched bases: 8. Germline assignment: CDR1 MNHEY and CDR2 SVGAGI. The CDR3 is CASRLRQGRNQPQHF. CDR3 nucleotides: TGTGCCAGCAGATTACGACAGGGGAGAAATCAGCCCCAGCATTTT.

The chain carries TRBV28 and TRBJ1-4, with 8 positions matching TRBD1. Per the germline V gene, CDR1 is MDHEN and CDR2 is SYDVKM. Trimming at V came to 6 bases and at J to 7 bases, leaving 10 bases not matched to a gene. The CDR3 is 15 amino acids. CDR3 DNA: TGTGCCAGCAGCCCCCCGGGACAGGATAGTGAAAAACTGTTTTTT. It encodes CASSPPGQDSEKLFF.

This chain links TRBV28 with TRBJ2-4; D remains unclear. The CDR3 length is 12 residues. V was cut by 8 bases and J by 0 bases, with 5 bases left in between. CDR1 and CDR2 from the germline V gene are MDHEN and SYDVKM. The DNA of the CDR3 is TGTGCCAGCTCACTAGCCAAAAACATTCAGTACTTC. Amino acid sequence: CASSLAKNIQYF.